The 26 T cell receptor beta chains reported below all come from one sample, sequenced in a study of identical twins. TCRdb reprocessed the 5' RACE reads with MiXCR, giving one entry per CDR3 protein. The table lists fewer than 650,000 distinct CDR3 sequences, roughly 6.6% of them singletons. These data also formed part of another study, on yellow fever vaccine responses in identical twins.

What was sequenced was PBMCs. These receptors were taken from a woman younger than 30 in good health.

V is TRBV5-1 and J is TRBJ2-5; 8 bases are shared with TRBD1. CDR3 length: 15 amino acids. Per germline, CDR1 SGHRS and CDR2 YFSETQ. Trimming at V came to 1 base and at J to 5 bases, leaving 7 bases not matched to a gene. In DNA form, the CDR3 reads TGCGCCAGCAGCTTGCGACAGGGGAGACGGGAGACCCAGTACTTC. It translates to CASSLRQGRRETQYF.

This clonotype was detected only a few times. This chain links TRBV27 with TRBJ1-2, with a weak D call TRBD1 (6 bases). CDR1 and CDR2 from the germline V gene are MNHEY and SMNVEV (reference sequence). The V end was cut by 5 bases, the J end by 4 bases, with 11 bases between. The CDR3 loop spans 13 amino acids. CDR3 region: CASSRTVGYGYTF. The CDR3 DNA sequence: TGTGCCAGCAGTCGGACAGTCGGCTATGGCTACACCTTC.

This chain links TRBV29-1 with TRBJ2-3; 8 bases are a match to TRBD1. Trimming removed 3 bases from V and 2 bases from J; junction bases left unmatched: 4. The CDR3 loop spans 14 amino acids. The germline V gene encodes CDR1 SQVTM and CDR2 ANQGSEA. DNA for the CDR3: TGCAGCGTTGAGGGGGACAGGATCACAGATACGCAGTATTTT. The encoded protein is CSVEGDRITDTQYF.

The genes are TRBV10-2 and TRBJ2-1; 7 bases agree with TRBD1. The CDR3 consists of 15 residues. Per germline, CDR1 WSHSY and CDR2 SAAADI. The junction had 9 bases not matched to a gene; V was cut back by 3 bases and J by 7 bases. The CDR3: CASSDQGVLWNEQFF. The CDR3 DNA reads TGCGCCAGCAGTGACCAGGGGGTTCTGTGGAATGAGCAGTTCTTC.

This clonotype was seen a handful of times. V and J are TRBV20-1 and TRBJ2-1, with TRBD2 identical over 8 bases. CDR3 size: 16 residues. V lost 5 bases, J lost 3 bases, and 12 bases stayed unmatched. Germline assignment: CDR1 DFQATT and CDR2 SNEGSKA (reference sequence). CDR3 coding DNA: TGCAGTGCTCCACCCCTACGGGAGGGAAACTACAATGAGCAGTTCTTC. It encodes CSAPPLREGNYNEQFF.

The chain couples TRBV27 to TRBJ2-3; TRBD2 agrees at 10 bases. Germline trimming cut 1 base from V and 5 bases from J; bases unmatched to any gene: 6. CDR1 MNHEY and CDR2 SMNVEV come from the germline V gene (reference sequence). This CDR3 contains 16 residues. This CDR3 reads CASSLWPSGSVDTQYF. The CDR3 region has the DNA TGTGCCAGCAGTTTATGGCCTAGCGGGAGTGTAGATACGCAGTATTTT.

This clonotype showed up just a few times. The chain employs TRBV5-5 and TRBJ1-2; D is unclear. CDR3 length equals 12 residues. Trimming cost V 2 bases and J 4 bases, with 6 bases left between them. Germline lookup yields CDR1 SGHKS and CDR2 YYEKEE (reference sequence). In nucleotides, the CDR3 is TGTGCCAGCAGCTTATACAGCTATGGCTACACCTTC. The encoded protein is CASSLYSYGYTF. The full variable domain, its missing parts supplied by reference TRBV5-5 and TRBJ1-2, is DAGVTQSPTHLIKTRGQQVTLRCSPISGHKSVSWYQQVLGQGPQFIFQYYEKEERGRGNFPDRFSARQFPNYSSELNVNALLLGDSALYLCASSLYSYGYTFGSGTRLTVV.

The chain uses TRBV20-1 and TRBJ2-1; no clear D gene. Germline V gene lookup returns CDR1 DFQATT and CDR2 SNEGSKA (reference sequence). The CDR3 is 13 residues long. CDR3 amino acids: CTVPLSGTNEQFF. The CDR3 coding sequence is TGCACCGTTCCGCTATCTGGAACCAATGAGCAGTTCTTC.

This clonotype was recorded at least ten times. DNA for the CDR3: TGCGCCAGCTCCTCTAGCGGTAACTCCTACAATGAGCAGTTCTTC. Protein product: CASSSSGNSYNEQFF. The chain is built from TRBV5-1 and TRBJ2-1, with 7 bases that match TRBD2. This CDR3 is 15 amino acids long. Germline lookup yields CDR1 SGHRS and CDR2 YFSETQ. With V trimmed by 7 bases and J by 0 bases, 7 bases remained unmatched.

This clonotype was counted at least ten times. CDR3 sequence reads: CASSLLFSGGPQFNNEQFF. CDR3 in DNA: TGCGCCAGCAGCTTGTTATTCAGCGGAGGACCTCAATTTAACAATGAGCAGTTCTTC. V gene TRBV5-1 combines with J gene TRBJ2-1; D is possibly TRBD2 (5 bases). The CDR3 spans 19 residues. Trimming shortened V by 1 base and J by 5 bases, and 25 bases separated the two germline ends. The V gene's germline CDR1 is SGHRS and CDR2 YFSETQ.

This clonotype was seen at least ten times. The CDR3 here is CASSVAPGNVDGYTF. CDR3 sequence (DNA): TGTGCCAGCAGCGTAGCTCCAGGGAATGTTGATGGCTACACCTTC. This chain connects TRBV9 to TRBJ1-2; D is perhaps TRBD1 (5 bases). CDR3 length: 15 residues. Per the germline V gene, CDR1 is SGDLS and CDR2 is YYNGEE. Trimming removed 0 bases from V and 6 bases from J, with 15 bases in between.

This clonotype was counted a few times. This chain joins TRBV2 and TRBJ1-5; tentatively, D is TRBD1 (5 bases). The germline V and J ends were trimmed by 6 bases and 4 bases, with 16 bases remaining between them. Germline CDR1 SNHLY, CDR2 FYNNEI. The CDR3 extends over 15 amino acids. CDR3: CASRKDKGDNQPQHF. Written as DNA, the CDR3 is TGTGCCAGCAGGAAGGACAAGGGTGATAATCAGCCCCAGCATTTT.

This chain connects TRBV7-8 to TRBJ2-6; unclear D gene. The V and J ends lost 0 bases and 4 bases respectively, with 4 bases between them. CDR3 length equals 14 residues. Germline V CDR1 and CDR2: SGHVS, FQNEAQ. The CDR3, as DNA: TGTGCCAGCAGCTTAGCCCTGGGGGCCAACGTCCTGACTTTC. Protein product: CASSLALGANVLTF. The whole variable domain, filled in from reference TRBV7-8 and TRBJ2-6, reads GAGVSQSPRYKVAKRGQDVALRCDPISGHVSLFWYQQALGQGPEFLTYFQNEAQLDKSGLPSDRFFAERPEGSVSTLKIQRTQQEDSAVYLCASSLALGANVLTFGAGSRLTVL.

A few counts support this clonotype. The V gene is TRBV7-8, the J gene TRBJ2-1, with a weak D call TRBD1 (5 bases). CDR3 size: 15 residues. Trimming took 2 bases from V and 0 from J, leaving 8 bases between them. Germline CDR1 SGHVS, CDR2 FQNEAQ. The CDR3 coding sequence is TGTGCCAGCAGCTTATCCCAGGGCTCCTACAATGAGCAGTTCTTC. Translating it yields CASSLSQGSYNEQFF.

This clonotype was detected a few times. V gene TRBV5-1 combines with J gene TRBJ2-5; D gene uncertain. The V end lost 0 bases, the J end lost 4 bases, and 13 bases lay between the germline ends. Germline assignment: CDR1 SGHRS and CDR2 YFSETQ. This CDR3 is 15 amino acids long. CDR3 bases: TGCGCCAGCAGCTTGGATGGAGAGAACGTAGAGACCCAGTACTTC. This codes for CASSLDGENVETQYF.

This clonotype has ten or more counts. V gene TRBV7-9 combines with J gene TRBJ2-7; 8 positions agree with TRBD2. V shed 5 bases, J shed 6 bases, and the junction held 12 bases outside the gene matches. Germline lookup yields CDR1 SEHNR and CDR2 FQNEAQ (reference sequence). The CDR3 length is 15 residues. CDR3 amino acids: CASSNLTGGAFEQYV. CDR3 sequence (DNA): TGTGCCAGCAGCAATCTCACCGGGGGGGCTTTCGAGCAGTACGTC.

Many counts were recorded for this clonotype. The chain recombines TRBV12-3 or TRBV12-4 with TRBJ2-7, with TRBD1 identical over 11 bases. This CDR3 has 14 amino acids. Trimming at V came to 6 bases and at J to 3 bases, leaving 4 bases not matched to a gene. The CDR3 region has the DNA TGTGCCAGCAGGGGGACAGGGGGTCTCTACGAGCAGTACTTC. It translates to CASRGTGGLYEQYF.

Only a few counts were recorded for this clonotype. The chain uses TRBV7-9 and TRBJ2-1; 9 positions match TRBD1. The length of the CDR3 is 15 residues. Germline V lookup: CDR1 SEHNR, CDR2 FQNEAQ (reference sequence). J was trimmed by 8 bases and V by 5 bases; bases with no gene match: 10. CDR3 nucleotides: TGTGCCAGCAGCCTCGGACAGGGGTCCGGGGATGAGCAGTTCTTC. Its translation: CASSLGQGSGDEQFF.

This clonotype was seen ten or more times. The chain uses TRBV15 and TRBJ1-5; D remains unclear. The CDR3 spans 16 residues. Trimming took 5 bases from V and 0 from J, leaving 14 bases between them. Germline-derived CDR1 and CDR2 are LNHNV and YYDKDF (reference sequence). The CDR3 DNA follows: TGTGCCACCAGCCTTTCTTGGTCCGATAGCAATCAGCCCCAGCATTTT. Translation: CATSLSWSDSNQPQHF.

This clonotype came up a few times. The gene calls are TRBV29-1 and TRBJ2-1; the match to TRBD1 covers 11 bases. The CDR3 is 15 amino acids. CDR1 and CDR2 (germline): SQVTM, ANQGSEA. Unmatched junction bases numbered 5, after V lost 7 bases and J lost 0 bases. The CDR3 reads CSAKGQGVSYNEQFF. CDR3 DNA sequence: TGCAGCGCCAAGGGACAGGGGGTCTCCTACAATGAGCAGTTCTTC.

The rearrangement joins TRBV20-1 to TRBJ1-2, with no clear D. The length of the CDR3 is 11 residues. CDR1 is DFQATT and CDR2 is SNEGSKA in the germline V gene (reference sequence). Here the CDR3 DNA reads TGCAATCCTCAGGTGGGCTATGGCTACACCTTC. Protein sequence: CNPQVGYGYTF.

In its sample, this clonotype was seen a few times. The J gene is TRBJ2-3, the V gene TRBV20-1; 10 nucleotides match TRBD2. Germline V gene data show CDR1 as DFQATT and CDR2 as SNEGSKA (reference sequence). V lost 6 bases to trimming and J lost 4 bases; unmatched junction nucleotides: 10. The CDR3 is 15 residues long. CDR3 DNA sequence: TGCAGTGCCACCGAGAGGACTAGCGGTGCAGATACGCAGTATTTT. This codes for CSATERTSGADTQYF.

This clonotype was seen more than once but under ten times. V and J are TRBV6-2 or TRBV6-3 and TRBJ2-7, with a weak D call TRBD1 (6 bases). V was cut by 7 bases and J by 2 bases, with 15 bases left in between. CDR1 and CDR2 from the germline V gene are MNHEY and SVGEGT. The CDR3 extends over 14 amino acids. CDR3 in DNA: TGTGCCAGCACCAGGGGTTGGCGGGCCTACGAGCAGTACTTC. Amino acids: CASTRGWRAYEQYF.

This chain uses TRBV5-1 with TRBJ2-3; perhaps TRBD2 as D (5 bases). From germline, CDR1 is SGHRS and CDR2 YFSETQ. V dropped 0 bases and J dropped 2 bases, with 13 bases sitting between them. The CDR3 spans 16 residues. The CDR3 region has the DNA TGCGCCAGCAGCTTGGGTTCGAGGGTACCCACAGATACGCAGTATTTT. Translating gives CASSLGSRVPTDTQYF.

The gene calls are TRBV4-1 and TRBJ1-1, with D unresolved. The V gene's germline CDR1 is MGHRA and CDR2 YSYEKL. The CDR3 is 14 residues long. Trimming shortened V by 4 bases and J by 2 bases, and 11 bases separated the two germline ends. The CDR3, as DNA: TGCGCCAGCAGCCCTTTTTCACAAAACACTGAAGCTTTCTTT. Translation gives CASSPFSQNTEAFF.

This clonotype appeared many times. The rearrangement links TRBV19 to TRBJ1-1; TRBD1 agrees at 9 bases. This CDR3 is 13 amino acids long. Germline V gene sequence: CDR1 LNHDA, CDR2 SQIVND (reference sequence). Trimming cost V 6 bases and J 5 bases; bases outside gene matches: 4. CDR3 loop: CASRGQGFTEAFF. In DNA form, the CDR3 reads TGTGCCAGTAGGGGACAGGGCTTTACTGAAGCTTTCTTT. Supplemented by reference TRBV19 and TRBJ1-1, the full variable domain reads DGGITQSPKYLFRKEGQNVTLSCEQNLNHDAMYWYRQDPGQGLRLIYYSQIVNDFQKGDIAEGYSVSREKKESFPLTVTSAQKNPTAFYLCASRGQGFTEAFFGQGTRLTVV.